One and the same sample provided the 3 T cell receptor beta chains below, sequenced in a study of chemoradiotherapy in HPV16-positive cancers. Using immunoSEQ multiplex PCR, the repertoire was profiled, and TCRdb retains in-frame clones only, with some absent. This sample has tens of thousands of clones, with about four fifths found just once. The source material was blood, sampled from a patient who underwent chemoradiotherapy. The source of these receptors is a human donor with HPV-associated anogenital cancer.

V gene TRBV5-1 combines with J gene TRBJ1-2, with D unresolved. Germline CDR1 and CDR2: SGHRS and YFSETQ. The ends were cut back, 0 bases at V and 4 bases at J, with 10 bases in the middle. CDR3 length equals 14 residues. The CDR3 protein is CASSLESQTYGYTF. CDR3 DNA sequence: TGCGCCAGCAGCTTGGAATCCCAAACCTATGGCTACACCTTC.

The chain has TRBV29-1 and TRBJ1-1, with D possibly being TRBD1 (6 bases). This CDR3 has 16 residues. Per germline, CDR1 SQVTM and CDR2 ANQGSEA. With 7 bases removed from V and 1 base from J, the gap between germline ends came to 22 bases. DNA for the CDR3: TGCAGCGCTAACCCAGGCATGGGGGGCGGGAACACTGAAGCTTTCTTT. It is translated as CSANPGMGGGNTEAFF.

The chain joins TRBV2 to TRBJ2-2; TRBD1 matches 7 bases. The V gene end was trimmed by 3 bases and the J gene end by 0 bases; junction bases not matched to a gene: 1. Germline V gene sequence: CDR1 SNHLY, CDR2 FYNNEI. The CDR3 extends over 15 amino acids. The CDR3 is CASSEQGANTGELFF. The DNA of the CDR3 is TGTGCCAGCAGTGAGCAGGGGGCGAACACCGGGGAGCTGTTTTTT.